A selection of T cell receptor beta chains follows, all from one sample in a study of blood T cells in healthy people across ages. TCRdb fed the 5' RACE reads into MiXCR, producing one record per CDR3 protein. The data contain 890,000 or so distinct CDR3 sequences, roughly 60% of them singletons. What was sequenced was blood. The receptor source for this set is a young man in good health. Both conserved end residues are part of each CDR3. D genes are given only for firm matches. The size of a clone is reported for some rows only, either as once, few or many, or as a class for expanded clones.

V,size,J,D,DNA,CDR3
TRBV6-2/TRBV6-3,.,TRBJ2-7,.,TGTGCCAGCAGCGATTCTCAGGTTTTCTCCTACGAGCAGTACTTC,CASSDSQVFSYEQYF
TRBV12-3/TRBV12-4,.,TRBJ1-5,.,TGTGCCAGCAGTTTCAGGGGCCAAATTAGCAATCAGCCCCAGCATTTT,CASSFRGQISNQPQHF
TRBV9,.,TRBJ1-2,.,TGTGCCAGCAGCTCCCCCGGAGGGCGGGCGGATGGCTACACCTTC,CASSSPGGRADGYTF
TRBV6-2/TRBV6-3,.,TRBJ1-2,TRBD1,TGTGCCAGCAGCGAGGACAGGGGAAACTATGGCTACACCTTC,CASSEDRGNYGYTF
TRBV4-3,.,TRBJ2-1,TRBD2,TGCGCCAGCAGCCAAGCGGGGGGGCCTTTCAATGAGCAGTTCTTC,CASSQAGGPFNEQFF
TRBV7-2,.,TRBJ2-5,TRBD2,TGTGCCAGCAGCTTACGAGGTAGCGGGGCCGGGGAGACCCAGTACTTC,CASSLRGSGAGETQYF
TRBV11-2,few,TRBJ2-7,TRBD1,TGTGCCAGCAGCTCCCGGACAGGTGGGAACGAGCAGTACTTC,CASSSRTGGNEQYF
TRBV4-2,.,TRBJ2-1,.,TGTGCCAGCAGCCCCCGACTTCTAGCCGATGAGCAGTTCTTC,CASSPRLLADEQFF
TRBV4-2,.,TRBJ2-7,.,TGTGCCAGCAGCCAATTTGGGTACGAGCAGTACTTC,CASSQFGYEQYF
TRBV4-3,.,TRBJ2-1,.,TGCGCCAGCAGCCAAGGGCACGAGGGAAGCTCCTACAATGAGCAGTTCTTC,CASSQGHEGSSYNEQFF
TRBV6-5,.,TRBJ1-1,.,TGTGCCAGCAGTTACTCTCAGGAGAACACTGAAGCTTTCTTT,CASSYSQENTEAFF
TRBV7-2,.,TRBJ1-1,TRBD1,TGTGCCAGCAGCTTTTCAGGGGGGAACACTGAAGCTTTCTTT,CASSFSGGNTEAFF
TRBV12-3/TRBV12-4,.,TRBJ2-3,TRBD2,TGTGCCAGCAGGAATGATCGGGGGGGCACAGATACGCAGTATTTT,CASRNDRGGTDTQYF
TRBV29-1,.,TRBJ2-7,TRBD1,TGCAGCGGAGGGGGACAGGGGGCCAGCGAGCAGTACTTC,CSGGGQGASEQYF
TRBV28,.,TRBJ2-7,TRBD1,TGTGCCAGCACCGACTCCGGACAGGGGGCAGGGGAGCAGTACTTC,CASTDSGQGAGEQYF
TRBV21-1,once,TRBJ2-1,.,TGTGCCAGCAGCAAACCCGGGACAGGGTGGTATGAGCAGTTCTTC,CASSKPGTGWYEQFF
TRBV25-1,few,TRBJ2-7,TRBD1,TGTGCCAGCAGTGAACGGGACAGGACCTACGAGCAGTACTTC,CASSERDRTYEQYF
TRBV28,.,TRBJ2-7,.,TGTGCCAGCAGTCCTCTAACGGTCAGTCAGTACTTC,CASSPLTVSQYF
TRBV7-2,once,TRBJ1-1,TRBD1,TGTGCCAGCACCATGGACAGGGGGCTCACTGAAGCTTTCTTT,CASTMDRGLTEAFF
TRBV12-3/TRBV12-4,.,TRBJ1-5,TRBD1,TGTGCCAGCAGTTTCATCTCAGGGGGCCAGCCCCAGCATTTT,CASSFISGGQPQHF
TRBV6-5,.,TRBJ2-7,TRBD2,TGTACCAGCAGCTTACTAGCGGGGGTTTACAATGAGCAGTACTTC,CTSSLLAGVYNEQYF
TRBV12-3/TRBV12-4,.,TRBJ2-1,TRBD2,TGTGCCAGCAGTTTAGTAGGCGGGGGGGCCTCCTACAATGAGCAGTTCTTC,CASSLVGGGASYNEQFF
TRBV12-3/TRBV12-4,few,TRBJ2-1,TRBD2,TGTGCCAGCAGGACTACTAGCGGGGGGGTTCGGGATGAGCAGTTCTTC,CASRTTSGGVRDEQFF
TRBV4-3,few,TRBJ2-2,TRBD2,TGCGCCAGCAGGGGACTAGCGGGGACGAACACCGGGGAGCTGTTTTTT,CASRGLAGTNTGELFF
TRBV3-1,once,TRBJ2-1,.,TGTGCCAGCAGTGAGGGGACCCCTTCGGATGAGCAGTTCTTC,CASSEGTPSDEQFF
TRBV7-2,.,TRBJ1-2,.,TGTGCCAGCAGCTCTACCACAGGGATGGGAGGCTACACCTTC,CASSSTTGMGGYTF
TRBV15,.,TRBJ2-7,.,TGTGCCACCAGCAGAGACACAGGGGCGGGGGACGAGCAGTACTTC,CATSRDTGAGDEQYF
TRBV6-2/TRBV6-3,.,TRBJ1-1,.,TGTGCCAGCAGTTTTGAGCATACGAACACTGAAGCTTTCTTT,CASSFEHTNTEAFF
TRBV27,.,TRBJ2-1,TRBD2,TGTGCCAGCAGTTTCCACCTAGCGGGGGGTGGGAATGAGCAGTTCTTC,CASSFHLAGGGNEQFF
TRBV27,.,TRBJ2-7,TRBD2,TGTGCCAGCAGTTCAACGAGCGGGGGGGTCTACGAGCAGTACTTC,CASSSTSGGVYEQYF
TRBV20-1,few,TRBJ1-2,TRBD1,TGCAGTGCTAGAGATGGGACAGCCGTCTATGGCTACACCTTC,CSARDGTAVYGYTF
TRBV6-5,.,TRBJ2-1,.,TGTGCCAGCAGTTACTCAGCCTACAATGAGCAGTTCTTC,CASSYSAYNEQFF
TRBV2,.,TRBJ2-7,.,TGTGCCAGCTATAAAAGCTCCTCCGACTTTTCTTACGAGCAGTACTTC,CASYKSSSDFSYEQYF
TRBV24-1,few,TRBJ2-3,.,TGTGCCACCAGTGATGAGGACAGCCAACCGACCGATACGCAGTATTTT,CATSDEDSQPTDTQYF
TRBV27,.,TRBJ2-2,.,TGTGCCAGCAGCCGAGCAGTGGCTGGCGGGGAGCTGTTTTTT,CASSRAVAGGELFF
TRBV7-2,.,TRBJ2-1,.,.,CASSVGQGTYNERFF
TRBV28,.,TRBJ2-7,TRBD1,TGTGCCAGCAGTCGCGACGCAGGGGGATACGAGCAGTACTTC,CASSRDAGGYEQYF
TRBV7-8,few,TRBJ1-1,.,TGTGCCAGCGGCCCAGGGACTATAATGAACACTGAAGCTTTCTTT,CASGPGTIMNTEAFF
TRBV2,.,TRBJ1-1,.,TGTGCCAGCAGCGCAGACAGGGAAGCTTTCTTT,CASSADREAFF
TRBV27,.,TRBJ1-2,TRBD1,TGTGCCAGCAGTTCCTTGACAGGGGCGAGTTACTATGGCTACACCTTC,CASSSLTGASYYGYTF
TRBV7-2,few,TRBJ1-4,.,TGTGCCAGCAGCCCCTCGTCAACTAATGAAAAACTGTTTTTT,CASSPSSTNEKLFF
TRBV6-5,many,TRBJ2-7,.,TGTGCCAGCAGGCACGATCCAGGGAAGGGGCAGTACTTC,CASRHDPGKGQYF
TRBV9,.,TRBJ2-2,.,TGTGCCAGCAGCGGCCTTTACGGGGAACTGTTTTTT,CASSGLYGELFF
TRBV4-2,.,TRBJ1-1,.,TGTGCCAGCAGCCAAGCGGCGGAGAACACTGAAGCTTTCTTT,CASSQAAENTEAFF
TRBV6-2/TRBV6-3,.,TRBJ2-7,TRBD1,TGTGCCAGCAGTTACACGGCAGGGGGTGTCTACGAGCAGTACTTC,CASSYTAGGVYEQYF
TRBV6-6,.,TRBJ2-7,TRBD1,TGTGCCAGCCTCCCTGGACAGGGGAACTACGAGCAGTACTTC,CASLPGQGNYEQYF
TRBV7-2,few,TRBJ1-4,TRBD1,TGTGCCAGCAGCTTAGCGGTGGGACAGATTAATGAAAAACTGTTTTTT,CASSLAVGQINEKLFF
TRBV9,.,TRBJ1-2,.,TGTGCCAGCAGCGCACCGCCGGACCAGTGGGATGGTAACTATGGCTACACCTTC,CASSAPPDQWDGNYGYTF
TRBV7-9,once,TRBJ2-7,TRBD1,TGTGCCAGTGTTCGGGACAGGAGCTCCTACGAGCAGTACTTC,CASVRDRSSYEQYF
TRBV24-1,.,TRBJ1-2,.,TGTGCCACCAGTGATAACGGACTTGGCTACACCTTC,CATSDNGLGYTF
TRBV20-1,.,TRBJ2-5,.,TGCAGTGCTAGGTCTCTCAGTAAAGAGACCCAGTACTTC,CSARSLSKETQYF
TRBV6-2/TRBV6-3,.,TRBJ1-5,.,TGTGCCAGCAGTTCCCCCAGGCGATACGAAGGGCAGCCCCAGCATTTT,CASSSPRRYEGQPQHF
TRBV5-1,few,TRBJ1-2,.,TGCGCCAGCAGCGCCGAAGAGGTCCCCTATGGCTACACCTTC,CASSAEEVPYGYTF
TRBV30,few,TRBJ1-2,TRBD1,TGTGCCTGGAGAAGACAGGGGGCGGCCTATGGCTACACCTTC,CAWRRQGAAYGYTF
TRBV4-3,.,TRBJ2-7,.,TGCGCCAGCAGCCAACATCAGGGTAGCGGCTACGAGCAGTACTTC,CASSQHQGSGYEQYF
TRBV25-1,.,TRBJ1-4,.,TGTGCCAGCAGTGACCTTTTTCGAGACGAAAAACTGTTTTTT,CASSDLFRDEKLFF